This TCR beta chain appears in the sequencing data of a study of blood T cell repertoires in COVID-19. About the study: The United States, Italy and Spain were the sources of the acute and convalescent COVID-19 samples. PBMCs, B-cell-depleted T cells, or T cells provided the cDNA or gDNA that made up the material.

The CDR3 sequence is 15 residues long. Germline V gives CDR1 SGHDT, CDR2 YYEEEE. V was cut by 2 bases and J by 0 bases, with 9 bases left in between. Authors' methods: Estimated nucleated cell counts came from reference gene primer amplification. Repertoires were generated with immunoSEQ multiplex PCR, while TCRdb's copy carries only in-frame clones and drops some. V, J and clone size were drawn from that table, and D and trimming were deduced from the DNA. The sample records 90,000 to 150,000 clones, 70% to 80% being singletons. The sequenced sample consisted of peripheral blood. The source is a man aged 50-60 years with acute or convalescent COVID-19. The rearrangement uses TRBV5-6 and TRBJ2-4; no reliable D call. CDR3 amino acids: CASSLFQLAKNIQYF. DNA of the CDR3: TGTGCCAGCAGCTTATTCCAATTAGCCAAAAACATTCAGTACTTC.